Following are 26 T cell receptor beta chains from one sample sequenced in a study of radiation and T cells in renal cell carcinoma. The time point was: baseline pretreatment blood. The treatment denotes: 15 Gy SBRT to primary tumor, nephrectomy 4 weeks later. The protocol was immunoSEQ multiplex PCR, while the TCRdb copy is restricted to in-frame clones and leaves out a portion. The sample has approximately 120,000 clones, 82% seen once. This specimen consisted of blood, obtained from a patient whose treatment included radiotherapy and nephrectomy. The receptors derive from a woman aged 60-75 years with renal cell carcinoma.

The chain recombines TRBV12-5 with TRBJ1-1; D is unclear. Looked up from germline, CDR1 is LGHNT and CDR2 is FRNRAP. The CDR3 totals 14 residues. Trimming left V 1 base short and J 8 bases short, with 14 bases between. In DNA, the CDR3 is TGTGCTAGTGGTTTGGGTTTTCGGACGGACGAAGCTTTCTTT. It yields the protein CASGLGFRTDEAFF.

This sequence joins TRBV5-6 and TRBJ2-7; no reliable D call. Germline V gives CDR1 SGHDT, CDR2 YYEEEE. The ends were cut back, 5 bases at V and 0 bases at J, with 6 bases in the middle. The CDR3 runs 12 residues. The CDR3 loop is CASSWTSYEQYF. The CDR3 DNA sequence: TGTGCCAGCAGTTGGACCTCCTACGAGCAGTACTTC.

This sequence joins TRBV19 and TRBJ2-5; D remains ambiguous. The length of the CDR3 is 13 residues. V lost 4 bases to trimming and J lost 4 bases, with 10 bases between them. The germline V gene encodes CDR1 LNHDA and CDR2 SQIVND (reference sequence). Here the CDR3 DNA reads TGTGCCAGTAGTAGAGGACCAGGAGAGACCCAGTACTTC. It encodes CASSRGPGETQYF.

The rearrangement links TRBV7-2 to TRBJ1-2; 12 bases match TRBD1. Germline V gene data show CDR1 as SGHTA and CDR2 as FQGNSA. The CDR3 consists of 15 residues. With 3 bases clipped from V and 8 bases from J, the junction kept 7 bases outside the gene matches. CDR3 sequence reads: CASSFPGTGGRGYTF. The CDR3 DNA sequence: TGTGCCAGCAGCTTCCCCGGGACAGGGGGCCGGGGCTACACCTTC.

The rearrangement joins TRBV7-6 to TRBJ2-6; TRBD1 aligns across 7 bases. The germline gives CDR1 SGHVS, CDR2 FNYEAQ. CDR3 length equals 17 residues. The ends lost 2 bases at V and 0 bases at J; junction bases unmatched: 4. The CDR3 nucleotides are TGTGCCAGCAGCTTACCGGGACAGAGCTCTGGGGCCAACGTCCTGACTTTC. It is translated as CASSLPGQSSGANVLTF.

The J gene is TRBJ2-3, the V gene TRBV4-1; 15 bases agree with TRBD2. V lost 9 bases to trimming and J lost 4 bases; unmatched junction nucleotides: 2. The germline gives CDR1 MGHRA, CDR2 YSYEKL. This CDR3 has 14 amino acids. The CDR3 is CASGLAGGPDTQYF. In nucleotides, the CDR3 is TGCGCCAGTGGACTAGCGGGAGGGCCAGATACGCAGTATTTT.

This clone was counted only a few times. The CDR3 DNA reads TGTGCCAGCAGCTCGATTGTCCCGCGGGTTTTATACAATGAGCAGTTCTTC. It encodes CASSSIVPRVLYNEQFF. The gene calls are TRBV5-4 and TRBJ2-1; D may be TRBD2 (5 bases). The V end was cut by 3 bases, the J end by 4 bases, with 20 bases between. The germline CDR1 and CDR2 sequences are SGHNT and YYREEE (reference sequence). The length of the CDR3 is 17 residues.

The chain recombines TRBV7-2 with TRBJ1-1; no clear D. Germline values: CDR1 SGHTA, CDR2 FQGNSA. V was pared by 4 bases and J by 8 bases, with 14 bases between. This CDR3 comprises 13 residues. CDR3 sequence: CASSSSPETEAFF. The CDR3, as DNA: TGTGCCAGCAGCTCATCACCCGAGACAGAAGCTTTCTTT.

The CDR3 sequence: CASSLGSRDNSYEQYF. The CDR3 DNA is TGTGCCAGCAGCTTGGGGAGCCGGGACAACTCCTACGAGCAGTACTTC. The chain is built from TRBV7-2 and TRBJ2-7; tentative D call: TRBD1 (6 bases). The germline V gene encodes CDR1 SGHTA and CDR2 FQGNSA. Trimming cost V 3 bases and J 0 bases, with 15 bases left between them. The CDR3 length is 16 residues. The full variable domain, completed using reference TRBV7-2 and TRBJ2-7, is GAGVSQSPSNKVTEKGKDVELRCDPISGHTALYWYRQSLGQGLEFLIYFQGNSAPDKSGLPSDRFSAERTGGSVSTLTIQRTQQEDSAVYLCASSLGSRDNSYEQYFGPGTRLTVT.

The genes are TRBV5-5 and TRBJ2-6; 8 bases agree with TRBD2. This CDR3 has 19 amino acids. The V gene's germline CDR1 is SGHKS and CDR2 YYEKEE (reference sequence). V lost 0 bases to trimming and J lost 0 bases; unmatched junction nucleotides: 8. CDR3 loop: CASSLELFGGASGANVLTF. DNA for the CDR3: TGTGCCAGCAGCTTGGAATTATTCGGGGGGGCCTCTGGGGCCAACGTCCTGACTTTC.

This clone appeared once. The V call is TRBV4-3, the J call TRBJ1-2; tentatively, D is TRBD1 (6 bases). Per germline, CDR1 LGHNA and CDR2 YSLEER. V dropped 4 bases and J dropped 5 bases, with 14 bases sitting between them. The CDR3 is 14 residues long. CDR3 nucleotide sequence: TGCGCCAGCAGCCCCTTAGGGGGGGAATATGGCTACACCTTC. Translating it yields CASSPLGGEYGYTF.

The genes are TRBV14 and TRBJ2-7; no reliable D call. Germline values: CDR1 SGHDN, CDR2 FVKESK. The CDR3 contains 14 residues. V shed 8 bases and J shed 2 bases, with 16 bases lying between them. The CDR3 loop is CASGRVDTPYEQYF. CDR3 coding DNA: TGTGCCAGCGGACGGGTAGATACCCCCTACGAGCAGTACTTC.

V and J are TRBV5-1 and TRBJ2-6, with D perhaps given as TRBD1 or TRBD2 (5 bases each). Germline CDR1 and CDR2: SGHRS and YFSETQ. This CDR3 has 16 amino acids. V lost 7 bases and J 2 bases, leaving 16 bases between the germline ends. The CDR3, as DNA: TGCGCCAGCGCCAGGGAGCCCCAAGCTGGGGCCAACGTCCTGACTTTC. It is translated as CASAREPQAGANVLTF.

The genes are TRBV27 and TRBJ2-7, with D perhaps matching TRBD1 (6 bases). The CDR3 totals 14 residues. Germline V gene lookup returns CDR1 MNHEY and CDR2 SMNVEV (reference sequence). The V and J ends lost 4 bases and 6 bases respectively, with 16 bases between them. The chain's CDR3 is CASSSWTDRSEQYF. In nucleotides, the CDR3 is TGTGCCAGCAGTTCTTGGACAGACCGGTCCGAGCAGTACTTC.

The gene calls are TRBV5-4 and TRBJ1-2; D is uncertain. This CDR3 is 17 amino acids long. Germline CDR1 SGHNT, CDR2 YYREEE (reference sequence). V lost 4 bases and J 8 bases, leaving 27 bases between the germline ends. CDR3 sequence reads: CASSQDPLGQRGEGYTF. The CDR3 coding sequence is TGTGCCAGCAGCCAAGATCCCTTGGGCCAACGGGGAGAGGGCTACACCTTC.

The V gene is TRBV6-5, the J gene TRBJ2-1; D not resolved. The CDR3 sequence is 13 residues long. Germline CDR1 and CDR2: MNHEY and SVGAGI. V lost 2 bases, J lost 2 bases, and 4 bases lay in between. CDR3 in amino acids: CASSYRTYNEQFF. Here the CDR3 DNA reads TGTGCCAGCAGTTACCGGACCTACAATGAGCAGTTCTTC.

This clone was seen only once. V and J are TRBV29-1 and TRBJ1-6; 7 bases fit TRBD1. Germline-derived CDR1 and CDR2 are SQVTM and ANQGSEA. V was clipped by 5 bases and J by 0 bases; unmatched bases: 1. The CDR3 contains 14 residues. The CDR3 sequence: CSVRGRSYNSPLHF. The CDR3, as DNA: TGCAGCGTTAGGGGGCGCTCCTATAATTCACCCCTCCACTTT.

In its sample, this clone was seen a few times. The chain has TRBV4-1 and TRBJ2-7; TRBD1 agrees at 11 bases. This CDR3 region has 16 residues. From germline, CDR1 is MGHRA and CDR2 YSYEKL. Trimming removed 0 bases from V and 5 bases from J; junction bases left unmatched: 6. The CDR3 bases are TGCGCCAGCAGCCAAGATCGGACAGGGGGCGTCGACGAGCAGTACTTC. Residues: CASSQDRTGGVDEQYF.

The V and J genes are TRBV29-1 and TRBJ2-5; D perhaps matches TRBD2 (7 bases). V lost 6 bases, J lost 5 bases, and 16 bases lay in between. Germline values: CDR1 SQVTM, CDR2 ANQGSEA. The CDR3 length is 13 residues. Here the CDR3 DNA reads TGCAGCGTGGGGGGGCGGATCAGGGAGACCCAGTACTTC. This encodes CSVGGRIRETQYF.

This clone has only a few counts. This sequence joins TRBV9 and TRBJ1-1; 10 bases map to TRBD1. Germline V gene sequence: CDR1 SGDLS, CDR2 YYNGEE. V was clipped by 4 bases and J by 4 bases; unmatched bases: 7. The CDR3 sequence is 15 residues long. The CDR3 sequence is CASSPMGQGSTEAFF. Here the CDR3 DNA reads TGTGCCAGCAGCCCTATGGGACAGGGGAGCACTGAAGCTTTCTTT.

The V and J genes are TRBV29-1 and TRBJ2-5; D unresolved. V lost 8 bases, J lost 0 bases, and 16 bases lay in between. Germline-derived CDR1 and CDR2 are SQVTM and ANQGSEA. The CDR3 contains 14 residues. DNA of the CDR3: TGCAGCACCGGAATGGTGGCAGACCAAGAGACCCAGTACTTC. It specifies CSTGMVADQETQYF. Full variable domain (remainder filled in from reference TRBV29-1 and TRBJ2-5): SAVISQKPSRDICQRGTSLTIQCQVDSQVTMMFWYRQQPGQSLTLIATANQGSEATYESGFVIDKFPISRPNLTFSTLTVSNMSPEDSSIYLCSTGMVADQETQYFGPGTRLLVL.

This clone was counted once. This rearrangement joins TRBV30 to TRBJ2-1, with D uncertain. Trimming took 2 bases from V and 2 from J, leaving 10 bases between them. This CDR3 has 14 residues. Germline CDR1 GTSNPN, CDR2 SVGIG (reference sequence). The CDR3 sequence: CAWSPGLPYNEQFF. The CDR3 nucleotides are TGTGCCTGGAGTCCCGGGCTACCCTACAATGAGCAGTTCTTC.

The chain uses TRBV18 and TRBJ1-4, with TRBD1 identical over 9 bases. V shed 2 bases and J 6 bases; nucleotides not matched to a gene: 4. Germline values: CDR1 KGHSH, CDR2 LQKENI. The CDR3 loop spans 15 amino acids. In DNA, the CDR3 is TGTGCCAGCTCACCAGGACAGGGGAGGGATGAAAAACTGTTTTTT. It translates to CASSPGQGRDEKLFF.

The gene calls are TRBV4-1 and TRBJ1-2; possibly TRBD1 for D (5 bases). This CDR3 has 17 amino acids. The germline V gene has CDR1 MGHRA and CDR2 YSYEKL. V was shortened by 4 bases and J by 4 bases, with 22 bases between the two germline ends. The CDR3 region has the DNA TGCGCCAGCAGCCCTTCGATAGAACAGGCCGTCCTCTATGGCTACACCTTC. This translates into CASSPSIEQAVLYGYTF.

CDR3 in DNA: TGTGCCAGCAGCGGACGACAGGGTCCCAATGAGCAGTTCTTC. As protein: CASSGRQGPNEQFF. The chain recombines TRBV2 with TRBJ2-1, with 7 positions matching TRBD1. The V segment lost 6 bases and the J segment 6 bases; nucleotides outside the gene matches: 8. Germline V gene data show CDR1 as SNHLY and CDR2 as FYNNEI. The CDR3 contains 14 residues.

This chain joins TRBV5-4 and TRBJ2-2; 8 bases are shared with TRBD2. V shed 6 bases, J shed 6 bases, and the junction held 7 bases outside the gene matches. Germline CDR1 and CDR2: SGHNT and YYREEE (reference sequence). This CDR3 has 14 amino acids. The CDR3: CASKAGGRAGELFF. The CDR3 nucleotides read TGTGCCAGCAAGGCGGGAGGAAGGGCCGGGGAGCTGTTTTTT.